The rows below give T cell receptor beta chains drawn from one sample of a study of cytotoxic CD8 clonotypes in ibrutinib-treated CLL. Assay used: immunoSEQ multiplex PCR; TCRdb lists only in-frame clones, some missing. The sample carries over 200,000 clones, approximately 75% recorded once. The sample was PBMCs, taken after 12 months of ibrutinib treatment. The receptors come from a human donor with chronic lymphocytic leukemia. The CDR3 runs from the conserved cysteine through the conserved F or W. A D gene is named only where the DNA matches it firmly. Not all rows give a size; the values are once, few, many and, for expanded clones, a class.

.	TRBV7-6	TRBJ2-7	.	TGTGCCAGCAGCTTATACCGGACGGGGAACTACGAGCAGTACTTC	CASSLYRTGNYEQYF
few	TRBV4-1	TRBJ1-5	.	TGCGCCAGCAGCCAAGAACCCGTTCAGCCCCAGCATTTT	CASSQEPVQPQHF
.	TRBV5-5	TRBJ1-1	.	TGTGCCAGCAGCCTCCGGGAGACTGAAGCTTTCTTT	CASSLRETEAFF
few	TRBV5-4	TRBJ1-2	TRBD1	TGTGCCAGCAGTCTTGGACAGGGTACGACCTTC	CASSLGQGTTF
.	TRBV7-7	TRBJ2-3	.	TGTGCTAGCAGCCCTACTGGAACTTCATTAGATACGCAGTATTTT	CASSPTGTSLDTQYF
.	TRBV7-6	TRBJ2-7	.	TGTGCCAGCAGCCCGGGGACACCCCCCACCTACGAGCAGTACTTC	CASSPGTPPTYEQYF
.	TRBV6-1	TRBJ2-5	.	TGTGCCAGCCCCCGACAGGGGAGGGAAGAGACCCAGTACTTC	CASPRQGREETQYF
.	TRBV2	TRBJ2-3	TRBD2	TGTGCCAGCAGTGAGCATTTGATCGTGACTAGCGGGAGGGATACGCAGTATTTT	CASSEHLIVTSGRDTQYF
few	TRBV27	TRBJ1-2	TRBD1	TGTGCCAGCAGTCTATCGACAGGGCAGGGCTACACCTTC	CASSLSTGQGYTF
.	TRBV27	TRBJ2-7	TRBD1	TGTGCCAGCAGTTTCCACCACAGGGGGTTATCCTACGAGCAGTACTTC	CASSFHHRGLSYEQYF
.	TRBV4-1	TRBJ2-7	.	TGCGCCAGCAGCCGCGCTCCCCCCGCCTACGAGCAGTACTTC	CASSRAPPAYEQYF
.	TRBV10-2	TRBJ2-7	.	TGCGCCAGCAGTGATCCTAGCGGAGGGGGCTCCTACGAGCAGTACTTC	CASSDPSGGGSYEQYF
.	TRBV4-2	TRBJ2-7	TRBD1	TGTGCCAGCAGCCAGGGACAGGGGGCGCGAGAGCAGTACTTC	CASSQGQGAREQYF
.	TRBV5-4	TRBJ2-3	.	TGTGCCAGCAGATACGGGACCCTTAGCACAGATACGCAGTATTTT	CASRYGTLSTDTQYF
.	TRBV11-2	TRBJ2-1	TRBD2	TGTGCCAGCAGCTTGCTAGCGGGGGCCTACAATGAGCAGTTCTTC	CASSLLAGAYNEQFF
.	TRBV14	TRBJ1-1	.	TGTGCCAGCAGCCAAGATCTACGGGGGGCCGGCACTGAAGCTTTCTTT	CASSQDLRGAGTEAFF
.	TRBV19	TRBJ1-2	.	TGTGCCAGTAGTATTTCTACCGCGATGGGCTATGGCTACACCTTC	CASSISTAMGYGYTF
medium-sized	TRBV5-6	TRBJ1-2	TRBD1	TGTGCCAGCAGCTTGGCCAGTGGGACAGGCGCCTATGGCTACACCTTC	CASSLASGTGAYGYTF
.	TRBV13	TRBJ1-1	.	TGTGCCAGCAGCTTAGATGCCTCCGAAGCTTTCTTT	CASSLDASEAFF
.	TRBV5-1	TRBJ2-7	TRBD2	TGCGCCAGCAGCTTCCCGGGACTACTTCACGAGCAGTACTTC	CASSFPGLLHEQYF
many	TRBV2	TRBJ1-1	.	TGTGCCACTCTTGACGGGAGAGAAGGGACTGAAGCTTTCTTT	CATLDGREGTEAFF
.	TRBV11-2	TRBJ2-7	.	TGTGCCAGCAGCTTAGATCTCCCTAGTGGCGAGCAGTACTTC	CASSLDLPSGEQYF
.	TRBV10-3	TRBJ1-5	.	TGTGCCATCAGTGAGCAAGGTAGCAATCAGCCCCAGCATTTT	CAISEQGSNQPQHF
.	TRBV20-1	TRBJ2-1	.	TGCAGTGCTAGAGAAGGGTATGAGCAGTTCTTC	CSAREGYEQFF
.	TRBV6-5	TRBJ2-1	.	TGTGCCAGCAGCCAGGCGGGGCTCACCTACAATGAGCAGTTCTTC	CASSQAGLTYNEQFF